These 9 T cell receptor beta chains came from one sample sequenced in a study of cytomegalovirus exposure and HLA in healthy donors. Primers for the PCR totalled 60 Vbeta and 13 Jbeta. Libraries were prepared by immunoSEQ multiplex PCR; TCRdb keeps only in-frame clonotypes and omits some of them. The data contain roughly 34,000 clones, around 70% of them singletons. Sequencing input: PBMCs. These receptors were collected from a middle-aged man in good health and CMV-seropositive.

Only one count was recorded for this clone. This CDR3 reads CAISDGTGTETQYF. For the CDR3, the DNA is TGTGCCATCAGTGACGGGACAGGGACAGAGACCCAGTACTTC. The V call is TRBV10-3, the J call TRBJ2-5, with TRBD1 matching over 9 bases. Germline trimming cut 3 bases from V and 4 bases from J; bases unmatched to any gene: 3. CDR1 and CDR2 (germline): ENHRY, SYGVKD. This CDR3 spans 14 amino acids.

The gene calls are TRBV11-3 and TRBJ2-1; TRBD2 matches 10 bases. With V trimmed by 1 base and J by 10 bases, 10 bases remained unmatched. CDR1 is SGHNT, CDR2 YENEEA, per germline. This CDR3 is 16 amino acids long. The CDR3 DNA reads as TGTGCCAGCAGCTTAGGATCCAGCGGGGGGGCCAGGGAGCAGTTCTTC. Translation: CASSLGSSGGAREQFF.

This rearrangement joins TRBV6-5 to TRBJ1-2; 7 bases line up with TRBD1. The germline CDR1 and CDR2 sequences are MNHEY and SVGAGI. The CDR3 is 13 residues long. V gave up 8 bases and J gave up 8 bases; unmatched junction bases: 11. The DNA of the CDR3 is TGTGCCAGCCGCCCCACGACAGGGTTAGGCTACACCTTC. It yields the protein CASRPTTGLGYTF.

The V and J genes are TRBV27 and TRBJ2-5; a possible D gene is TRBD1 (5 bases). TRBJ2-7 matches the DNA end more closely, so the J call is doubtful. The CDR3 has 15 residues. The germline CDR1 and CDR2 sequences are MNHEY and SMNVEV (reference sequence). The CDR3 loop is CASSLMGQGSYEQYF. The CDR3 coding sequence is TGTGCCAGCAGTTTAATGGGGCAAGGCTCCTACGAGCAGTACTTC.

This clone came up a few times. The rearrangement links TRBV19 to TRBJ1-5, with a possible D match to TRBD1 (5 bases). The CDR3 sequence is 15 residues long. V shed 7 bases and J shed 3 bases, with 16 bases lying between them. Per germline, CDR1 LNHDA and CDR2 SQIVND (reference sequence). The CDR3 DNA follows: TGTGCCAGTACCCCGGGGGTTTTGGTCAATCAGCCCCAGCATTTT. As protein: CASTPGVLVNQPQHF.

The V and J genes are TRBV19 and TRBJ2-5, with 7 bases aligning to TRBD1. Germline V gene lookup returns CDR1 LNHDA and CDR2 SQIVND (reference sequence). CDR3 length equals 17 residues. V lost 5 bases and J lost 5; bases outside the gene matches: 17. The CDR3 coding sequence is TGTGCCAGTAGTGGGGTTACCAGGGGGAAGAGGCTGGAGACCCAGTACTTC. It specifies CASSGVTRGKRLETQYF.

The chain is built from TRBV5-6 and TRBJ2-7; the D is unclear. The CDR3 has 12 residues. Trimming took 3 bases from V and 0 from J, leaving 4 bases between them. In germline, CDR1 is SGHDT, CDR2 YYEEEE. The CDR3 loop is CASSWSSYEQYF. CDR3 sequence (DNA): TGTGCCAGCAGCTGGAGCTCCTACGAGCAGTACTTC.

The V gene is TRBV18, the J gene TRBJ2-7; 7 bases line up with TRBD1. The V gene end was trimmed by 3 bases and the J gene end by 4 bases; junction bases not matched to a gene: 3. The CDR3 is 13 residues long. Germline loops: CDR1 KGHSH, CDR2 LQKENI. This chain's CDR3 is CASSPGTVYEQYF. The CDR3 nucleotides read TGTGCCAGCTCACCGGGGACAGTGTACGAGCAGTACTTC.

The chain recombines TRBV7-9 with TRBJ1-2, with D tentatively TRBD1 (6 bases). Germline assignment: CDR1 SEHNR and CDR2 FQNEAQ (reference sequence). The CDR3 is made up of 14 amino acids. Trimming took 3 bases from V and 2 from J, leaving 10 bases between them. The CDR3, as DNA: TGTGCCAGCAGCTTGCAGGGGTTGAACTATGGCTACACCTTC. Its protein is CASSLQGLNYGYTF.